The 24 T cell receptor beta chains reported below all come from one sample, sequenced in a study of T cell responses to AZD1222 COVID-19 vaccine. TCRdb keeps only in-frame clones here, not all; method: immunoSEQ multiplex PCR. The profile shows roughly 100,000 clones, 80% to 90% of them singletons. This specimen consisted of peripheral blood, obtained 28 days after the second AZD1222 dose. The receptors here all came from an adult who received the AZD1222 COVID-19 vaccine.

The chain links TRBV2 to TRBJ1-3, with a weak D call TRBD1 (5 bases). Germline V gene sequence: CDR1 SNHLY, CDR2 FYNNEI. This CDR3 spans 12 amino acids. Trimming removed 4 bases from V and 5 bases from J, with 6 bases in between. CDR3 nucleotide sequence: TGTGCCAGCAGTGGGACACGAAACACCATATATTTT. It translates to CASSGTRNTIYF.

V usage is TRBV19 and J usage is TRBJ1-1; no reliable D call. There are 15 residues in the CDR3. Germline V gives CDR1 LNHDA, CDR2 SQIVND (reference sequence). Trimming shortened V by 5 bases and J by 1 base, and 14 bases separated the two germline ends. CDR3 region: CASSASLGRNTEAFF. DNA of the CDR3: TGTGCCAGTAGTGCCTCGTTAGGGAGGAACACTGAAGCTTTCTTT.

The chain employs TRBV4-3 and TRBJ2-5; perhaps D is TRBD1 or TRBD2 (7 bases each). Germline assignment: CDR1 LGHNA and CDR2 YSLEER. The length of the CDR3 is 15 residues. Between the trimmed V and J ends, which lost 0 bases and 5 bases, there was a span of 13 bases. CDR3 bases: TGCGCCAGCAGCCAAGACTACAGGGGAGGGGAGACCCAGTACTTC. Protein product: CASSQDYRGGETQYF.

The chain joins TRBV24-1 to TRBJ2-2, with 7 bases that match TRBD1. Germline V gives CDR1 KGHDR, CDR2 SFDVKD. The junction had 16 bases not matched to a gene; V was cut back by 4 bases and J by 6 bases. CDR3 length: 18 amino acids. CDR3 protein: CATSDSWTGTSVAGELFF. CDR3 nucleotide sequence: TGTGCCACCAGTGACTCCTGGACAGGAACCTCGGTCGCCGGGGAGCTGTTTTTT.

This clone was counted between two and nine times. The chain recombines TRBV5-8 with TRBJ2-1; 11 bases match TRBD1. The length of the CDR3 is 12 residues. Unmatched junction bases numbered 1, after V lost 5 bases and J lost 9 bases. From germline, CDR1 is SGHTS and CDR2 YDEGEE. DNA for the CDR3: TGTGCCAGCAGGGGGACAGGGGGTGAGCAGTTCTTC. Translated, it gives CASRGTGGEQFF. Full variable domain (outside the CDR3, taken from reference TRBV5-8 and TRBJ2-1): EAGVTQSPTHLIKTRGQQATLRCSPISGHTSVYWYQQALGLGLQFLLWYDEGEERNRGNFPPRFSGRQFPNYSSELNVNALELEDSALYLCASRGTGGEQFFGPGTRLTVL.

The sample holds one count of this clone. The chain's CDR3 is CASSNQPSQGTIYF. The CDR3 DNA follows: TGTGCCAGCAGCAACCAACCCAGCCAGGGCACCATATATTTT. The chain has TRBV7-2 and TRBJ1-3; D may be TRBD1 (5 bases). V was shortened by 5 bases and J by 9 bases, with 17 bases between the two germline ends. The CDR3 is made up of 14 amino acids. Germline V gene lookup returns CDR1 SGHTA and CDR2 FQGNSA.

The rearrangement uses TRBV6-5 and TRBJ2-7; no definite D call. Trimming took 5 bases from V and 4 from J, leaving 12 bases between them. There are 13 residues in the CDR3. Germline lookup yields CDR1 MNHEY and CDR2 SVGAGI. The CDR3 spells CASSPSSPYEQYF. The CDR3 DNA reads as TGTGCCAGCAGTCCCTCGAGCCCTTACGAGCAGTACTTC.

This CDR3 is CATRPDRWVGNTEAFF. The CDR3 region has the DNA TGTGCCACCCGCCCCGACAGGTGGGTTGGGAACACTGAAGCTTTCTTT. The rearrangement uses TRBV25-1 and TRBJ1-1; a weak D match, TRBD1 (6 bases). The CDR3 is 16 residues long. Germline CDR1 MGHDK, CDR2 SYGVNS. Trimming removed 10 bases at V and 1 base at J, with 22 bases between.

The chain couples TRBV7-9 to TRBJ2-1, with 10 positions matching TRBD2. The CDR3 has 16 residues. CDR1 is SEHNR, CDR2 FQNEAQ, per germline (reference sequence). The junction had 8 bases not matched to a gene; V was cut back by 3 bases and J by 6 bases. In DNA form, the CDR3 reads TGTGCCAGCAGCTTGTGGACTAGCGGTTCCCGCAATGAGCAGTTCTTC. This codes for CASSLWTSGSRNEQFF.

J is TRBJ2-4 and V is TRBV5-1; TRBD2 is a possible D gene (6 bases). CDR1 and CDR2 (germline): SGHRS, YFSETQ. V was pared by 3 bases and J by 2 bases, with 12 bases between. This CDR3 is built from 15 residues. The DNA for the CDR3 is TGCGCCAGCAGCTCGGGTGGGGGGTCCAAAAACATTCAGTACTTC. This sequence encodes CASSSGGGSKNIQYF. The full variable domain, rest sourced from reference TRBV5-1 and TRBJ2-4, is KAGVTQTPRYLIKTRGQQVTLSCSPISGHRSVSWYQQTPGQGLQFLFEYFSETQRNKGNFPGRFSGRQFSNSRSEMNVSTLELGDSALYLCASSSGGGSKNIQYFGAGTRLSVL.

V gene TRBV2 combines with J gene TRBJ2-2; D is undetermined. Germline V gene sequence: CDR1 SNHLY, CDR2 FYNNEI. Trimming took off 5 bases at V and 3 bases at J, with 10 bases between the two ends. There are 14 residues in the CDR3. CDR3: CASSREFYTGELFF. The CDR3 bases are TGTGCCAGCAGTAGGGAATTCTACACCGGGGAGCTGTTTTTT.

This clone occurred once. V is TRBV7-9 and J is TRBJ1-3; D perhaps matches TRBD1 (6 bases). The CDR3 runs to 15 residues. Germline V CDR1 and CDR2: SEHNR, FQNEAQ (reference sequence). V gave up 8 bases and J gave up 0 bases, with 14 bases separating them. The CDR3 sequence: CASLLPGVSGNTIYF. DNA for the CDR3: TGTGCCAGCTTACTGCCAGGGGTCTCTGGAAACACCATATATTTT.

This chain joins TRBV28 and TRBJ2-1; weak D call: TRBD2 (5 bases). V lost 3 bases and J lost 7, with 10 bases in between. The CDR3 runs to 13 residues. The germline gives CDR1 MDHEN, CDR2 SYDVKM. In DNA form, the CDR3 reads TGTGCCAGCAGTTTTCGGGGTGGTAATGAGCAGTTCTTC. Translating it yields CASSFRGGNEQFF. Supplemented by reference TRBV28 and TRBJ2-1, the full variable domain reads DVKVTQSSRYLVKRTGEKVFLECVQDMDHENMFWYRQDPGLGLRLIYFSYDVKMKEKGDIPEGYSVSREKKERFSLILESASTNQTSMYLCASSFRGGNEQFFGPGTRLTVL.

This sequence joins TRBV6-5 and TRBJ2-1; D is perhaps TRBD2 (6 bases). CDR3 length equals 15 residues. The germline V gene has CDR1 MNHEY and CDR2 SVGAGI. With 3 bases removed from V and 3 bases from J, the gap between germline ends came to 12 bases. The CDR3 here is CASSYRSGGYNEQFF. The CDR3 DNA sequence: TGTGCCAGCAGTTATCGTTCCGGGGGCTACAATGAGCAGTTCTTC.

The rearrangement uses TRBV28 and TRBJ1-2; 10 bases fit TRBD1. V was pared by 5 bases and J by 7 bases, with 10 bases of the junction left unmatched. The germline V gene encodes CDR1 MDHEN and CDR2 SYDVKM. The CDR3 sequence is 15 residues long. The CDR3 nucleotides read TGTGCCAGCAGTAGTAAGGGACAGGGGATTTCTGGCTACACCTTC. Its protein product is CASSSKGQGISGYTF.

This clone was detected a few times. The V call is TRBV10-2, the J call TRBJ1-4; 7 positions agree with TRBD1. The junction had 14 bases not matched to a gene; V was cut back by 2 bases and J by 8 bases. The CDR3 is made up of 17 amino acids. Germline V lookup: CDR1 WSHSY, CDR2 SAAADI. CDR3 region: CASSEPPGGRAREKLFF. CDR3 sequence (DNA): TGCGCCAGCAGTGAGCCCCCAGGGGGACGGGCTAGAGAAAAACTGTTTTTT.

This clone has just one count. The chain has TRBV19 and TRBJ2-7; TRBD1 agrees at 7 bases. V shed 4 bases, J shed 4 bases, and the junction held 7 bases outside the gene matches. Germline V gene sequence: CDR1 LNHDA, CDR2 SQIVND (reference sequence). The CDR3 loop spans 14 amino acids. This CDR3 is CASSTSTGFYEQYF. CDR3 in DNA: TGTGCCAGTAGTACCTCGACAGGGTTTTACGAGCAGTACTTC.

This clone occurred a few times. The chain recombines TRBV6-2 or TRBV6-3 with TRBJ1-3, with a weak D call TRBD1 (5 bases). There are 14 residues in the CDR3. V lost 7 bases, J lost 1 base, and 11 bases lay in between. CDR1 is MNHEY and CDR2 is SVGEGT in the germline V gene. The CDR3 coding sequence is TGTGCCAGCATCCCGGAGGGGTCTGGAAACACCATATATTTT. Residues: CASIPEGSGNTIYF.

CDR3 sequence: CASSPQAGYAYEQYF. CDR3 nucleotide sequence: TGTGCCAGCAGTCCCCAAGCAGGCTATGCCTACGAGCAGTACTTC. The chain combines TRBV6-5 with TRBJ2-7; D unresolved. The germline V gene encodes CDR1 MNHEY and CDR2 SVGAGI. V lost 5 bases to trimming and J lost 2 bases, with 16 bases between them. This CDR3 comprises 15 residues.

This chain uses TRBV5-1 with TRBJ2-2, with D possibly TRBD2 on 5 matching bases. V lost 0 bases and J 2 bases, leaving 11 bases between the germline ends. The CDR3 is 16 amino acids. Germline V lookup: CDR1 SGHRS, CDR2 YFSETQ. The CDR3 sequence is CASSLGMRVNTGELFF. As DNA, the CDR3 is TGCGCCAGCAGCTTGGGAATGAGGGTTAACACCGGGGAGCTGTTTTTT.

CDR3 coding DNA: TGTGCCAGCAGCGTAGCTGTAGGAAACACTGAAGCTTTCTTT. Encoded protein: CASSVAVGNTEAFF. This rearrangement joins TRBV9 to TRBJ1-1; D is uncertain. CDR1 and CDR2 (germline): SGDLS, YYNGEE. The CDR3 spans 14 residues. V was shortened by 0 bases and J by 2 bases, with 8 bases between the two germline ends.

The genes are TRBV19 and TRBJ1-5; D gene uncertain. The V and J ends lost 5 bases and 6 bases respectively, with 8 bases between them. This CDR3 has 12 residues. Germline loops: CDR1 LNHDA, CDR2 SQIVND (reference sequence). The CDR3 sequence is CASSSMAQPQHF. The CDR3 nucleotides are TGTGCCAGTAGTTCAATGGCTCAGCCCCAGCATTTT.

This chain joins TRBV5-1 and TRBJ2-7, with no clear D. V dropped 4 bases and J dropped 7 bases, with 21 bases sitting between them. The CDR3 is 15 residues long. Germline CDR1 is SGHRS and CDR2 is YFSETQ. The CDR3: CASSPIRRTVGEQYF. CDR3 DNA sequence: TGCGCCAGCAGCCCGATAAGAAGGACCGTGGGGGAGCAGTACTTC.

The gene calls are TRBV10-2 and TRBJ2-7; 10 bases match TRBD2. The V segment lost 5 bases and the J segment 4 bases; nucleotides outside the gene matches: 5. This CDR3 has 14 amino acids. Germline V gene lookup returns CDR1 WSHSY and CDR2 SAAADI. CDR3 sequence (DNA): TGCGCCAGCAGTTCCGGACTAGCGGAGTACGAGCAGTACTTC. It translates to CASSSGLAEYEQYF.